Listed here are 24 T cell receptor beta chains from one sample, sequenced in a study of blood T cells in healthy people across ages. The use of a sample-barcoded 5' primer and a J-beta primer mix characterized a second PCR of roughly 7 to 11 cycles. TCRdb ran MiXCR on the 5' RACE reads and lists one entry per CDR3 protein. The table has under 2 million distinct CDR3 sequences, about 31% seen once. Input material: blood. All receptors derive from a young woman in good health.

The chain joins TRBV12-3 or TRBV12-4 to TRBJ1-1, with D possibly matching TRBD1 (6 bases). V lost 1 base, J lost 5 bases, and 11 bases lay in between. The CDR3 length is 14 residues. The DNA for the CDR3 is TGTGCCAGCAGTTTAGGGGGGGCGCATACTGAAGCTTTCTTT. This encodes CASSLGGAHTEAFF.

This rearrangement joins TRBV11-2 to TRBJ2-1; the match to TRBD2 covers 7 bases. V dropped 5 bases and J dropped 3; count of bases not matched to a gene: 10. Per germline, CDR1 SGHAT and CDR2 FQNNGV. The length of the CDR3 is 16 residues. CDR3 residues: CASSSFSGGGYNEQFF. CDR3 DNA: TGTGCCAGCAGCAGTTTTTCGGGAGGAGGCTACAATGAGCAGTTCTTC.

The CDR3 reads CASSADSYSNQPQHF. The DNA for the CDR3 is TGTGCCAGCAGCGCGGACAGTTATAGCAATCAGCCCCAGCATTTT. The V gene is TRBV9, the J gene TRBJ1-5; a weak D match, TRBD1 (6 bases). Germline CDR1 is SGDLS and CDR2 is YYNGEE. CDR3 size: 15 residues. Between the trimmed V and J ends, which lost 3 bases and 0 bases, there was a span of 10 bases.

The chain carries TRBV13 and TRBJ2-5, with TRBD2 as a possible D gene (6 bases). V lost 4 bases, J lost 11 bases, and 20 bases lay in between. This CDR3 comprises 14 residues. Per germline, CDR1 PRHDT and CDR2 FYEKMQ (reference sequence). Written as DNA, the CDR3 is TGTGCCAGCAGCTCCCGGGGACCCGGGAGCGGGCAGTACTTC. Its protein is CASSSRGPGSGQYF.

The CDR3 coding sequence is TGTGCCAGCAGTTACTCAATGGGGACTATCTGGTTCTTC. Amino acids: CASSYSMGTIWFF. The rearrangement links TRBV6-5 to TRBJ2-1, with TRBD2 identical over 7 bases. CDR1 and CDR2 (germline): MNHEY, SVGAGI. With 0 bases clipped from V and 15 bases from J, the junction kept 8 bases outside the gene matches. The CDR3 has 13 residues.

This clonotype appeared a few times. The V and J genes are TRBV6-1 and TRBJ1-2; a weak D match, TRBD1 (6 bases). Trimming removed 4 bases from V and 11 bases from J, with 17 bases in between. Germline assignment: CDR1 MNHNS and CDR2 SASEGT. The CDR3 runs to 13 residues. CDR3 sequence: CASSVKYRDLYTF. DNA for the CDR3: TGTGCCAGCAGTGTAAAATACAGGGATCTGTACACCTTC.

This clonotype was seen more than once but under ten times. V is TRBV28 and J is TRBJ2-1; TRBD2 aligns across 7 bases. The germline V gene has CDR1 MDHEN and CDR2 SYDVKM. Losses at the gene ends were 7 bases for V and 8 bases for J; bases not matched to a gene: 14. The CDR3 length is 15 residues. The CDR3 reads CASTSLGGRGDEQFF. The CDR3, as DNA: TGTGCCAGCACCTCACTGGGCGGGAGAGGCGATGAGCAGTTCTTC.

This rearrangement joins TRBV3-1 to TRBJ1-6; D ambiguous. V lost 1 base and J 0 bases, leaving 10 bases between the germline ends. Germline CDR1 reads LGHDT; CDR2 reads YNNKEL (reference sequence). The CDR3 is 17 residues long. CDR3 sequence reads: CASSQAKGSSYNSPLHF. The CDR3 bases are TGTGCCAGCAGCCAAGCGAAGGGAAGCTCCTATAATTCACCCCTCCACTTT.

This clonotype was observed a handful of times. The chain couples TRBV4-1 to TRBJ1-2, with TRBD1 matching over 7 bases. CDR1 and CDR2 from the germline V gene are MGHRA and YSYEKL. Losses at the gene ends were 0 bases for V and 2 bases for J; bases not matched to a gene: 18. CDR3 length: 20 amino acids. The DNA of the CDR3 is TGCGCCAGCAGCCAAGATCGACTCGGCAGGGGGACTTCCCCCAACTATGGCTACACCTTC. It codes for CASSQDRLGRGTSPNYGYTF.

Note on this clonotype: Its ends do not fully match the called genes, so a read error is possible. The V and J genes are TRBV29-1 and TRBJ1-2; D gene ambiguous. The CDR3 consists of 11 residues. Germline V gene lookup returns CDR1 SQVTM and CDR2 ANQGSEA. CDR3 DNA sequence: TGCAGCGCGATAGGGAACTATGACTACACCTTC. This gives the protein CSAIGNYDYTF.

The sample holds a few counts of this clonotype. The rearrangement uses TRBV5-1 and TRBJ1-5; the D gene is possibly TRBD1 (6 bases). Trimming took 4 bases from V and 4 from J, leaving 15 bases between them. CDR1 is SGHRS and CDR2 is YFSETQ in the germline V gene. This CDR3 region has 15 residues. CDR3 residues: CASSPTADRNQPQHF. DNA for the CDR3: TGCGCCAGCAGCCCTACTGCTGACAGGAATCAGCCCCAGCATTTT. The complete variable domain, with remaining parts taken from reference TRBV5-1 and TRBJ1-5, reads KAGVTQTPRYLIKTRGQQVTLSCSPISGHRSVSWYQQTPGQGLQFLFEYFSETQRNKGNFPGRFSGRQFSNSRSEMNVSTLELGDSALYLCASSPTADRNQPQHFGDGTRLSIL.

This clonotype was seen repeatedly, ten times or more. V and J are TRBV20-1 and TRBJ2-7; 9 nucleotides line up with TRBD2. Trimming cost V 1 base and J 2 bases; bases outside gene matches: 3. From germline, CDR1 is DFQATT and CDR2 SNEGSKA (reference sequence). CDR3 length equals 14 residues. The CDR3 here is CSARGPSGAYEQYF. DNA of the CDR3: TGCAGTGCTAGAGGGCCTAGCGGGGCCTACGAGCAGTACTTC.

This clonotype was seen a handful of times. This sequence joins TRBV6-5 and TRBJ2-7, with D unclear. Matching the DNA end better, TRBJ2-5 makes the J call doubtful. CDR3 length: 16 amino acids. The germline V gene encodes CDR1 MNHEY and CDR2 SVGAGI. CDR3 DNA: TGTGCCAGCAGACCCCATGGTGCAGCAGAAATCAGGACCCAGTACTTC. It is translated as CASRPHGAAEIRTQYF.

Details on this clonotype: Mismatch with germline at one junction end may stem from a read error. The chain links TRBV9 to TRBJ2-1, with D possibly being TRBD1 (7 bases). Germline CDR1 and CDR2: SGDLS and YYNGEE. The CDR3 covers 17 residues. CDR3: CAGSVEGAGRINNEQFF. For the CDR3, the DNA is TGTGCCGGCAGCGTAGAGGGGGCGGGACGGATAAACAATGAGCAGTTCTTC.

This rearrangement joins TRBV15 to TRBJ1-5; D remains ambiguous. CDR1 LNHNV and CDR2 YYDKDF come from the germline V gene (reference sequence). The V end was cut by 6 bases, the J end by 4 bases, with 10 bases between. The CDR3 contains 13 residues. This CDR3 is CATSQDINQPQHF. CDR3 DNA: TGTGCCACCAGTCAAGACATAAATCAGCCCCAGCATTTT.

This clonotype was seen a handful of times. The chain has TRBV5-6 and TRBJ1-1; D ambiguous. Germline values: CDR1 SGHDT, CDR2 YYEEEE. The CDR3 consists of 14 residues. V lost 3 bases and J 3 bases, leaving 12 bases between the germline ends. The CDR3 coding sequence is TGTGCCAGCAGCTGGTGGTCGGTGGACACTGAAGCTTTCTTT. It is translated as CASSWWSVDTEAFF.

J is TRBJ2-1 and V is TRBV20-1; 10 bases map to TRBD2. Germline V lookup: CDR1 DFQATT, CDR2 SNEGSKA (reference sequence). J gave up 4 bases and V 6 bases, and 12 bases lay outside the gene matches. CDR3 length equals 16 residues. CDR3 DNA: TGCAGTGCCGCAACTTTTAGCGGGAGGCTATACAATGAGCAGTTCTTC. This sequence encodes CSAATFSGRLYNEQFF.

The sample holds a few counts of this clonotype. The V gene is TRBV7-9, the J gene TRBJ2-1; no clear D gene. V was cut by 7 bases and J by 2 bases, with 15 bases left in between. Germline V CDR1 and CDR2: SEHNR, FQNEAQ (reference sequence). This CDR3 comprises 15 residues. CDR3 DNA: TGTGCCAGCATCGCCCCGGACGGACCCTACAATGAGCAGTTCTTC. Amino acids: CASIAPDGPYNEQFF.

This clonotype has only a few counts. The V call is TRBV13, the J call TRBJ2-7; 13 bases line up with TRBD2. CDR3 length: 15 amino acids. Germline values: CDR1 PRHDT, CDR2 FYEKMQ (reference sequence). With V trimmed by 6 bases and J by 4 bases, 6 bases remained unmatched. The CDR3 nucleotides are TGTGCCAGCAGTGAATCGGGACTAGCGGGATACGAGCAGTACTTC. This encodes CASSESGLAGYEQYF.

This chain links TRBV7-2 with TRBJ2-1; D remains unclear. Germline CDR1 is SGHTA and CDR2 is FQGNSA. This CDR3 region has 15 residues. Trimming removed 1 base from V and 5 bases from J, with 12 bases in between. CDR3 nucleotides: TGTGCCAGCAGCTTAGTGGTGACACTTAACAATGAGCAGTTCTTC. It is translated as CASSLVVTLNNEQFF.

This clonotype was counted a few times. The chain couples TRBV27 to TRBJ2-3; 11 bases fit TRBD2. Trimming removed 5 bases from V and 5 bases from J; junction bases left unmatched: 6. The CDR3 is 15 residues long. The germline CDR1 and CDR2 sequences are MNHEY and SMNVEV (reference sequence). The CDR3 coding sequence is TGTGCCAGCAGTCCACTAGCGGGAGCAGGAGATACGCAGTATTTT. Encoded protein: CASSPLAGAGDTQYF.

This clonotype has just a few counts. The chain couples TRBV9 to TRBJ2-1; D may be TRBD2 (6 bases). Trimming took 1 base from V and 3 from J, leaving 11 bases between them. This CDR3 has 15 amino acids. Germline V lookup: CDR1 SGDLS, CDR2 YYNGEE. CDR3 sequence reads: CASSVFAGSYNEQFF. The DNA of the CDR3 is TGTGCCAGCAGCGTATTCGCGGGGAGCTACAATGAGCAGTTCTTC.

The chain joins TRBV7-9 to TRBJ2-1, with 14 bases lining up with TRBD2. CDR3 size: 14 residues. Trimming at V came to 3 bases and at J to 12 bases, leaving 4 bases not matched to a gene. Germline V CDR1 and CDR2: SEHNR, FQNEAQ (reference sequence). CDR3 DNA: TGTGCCAGCAGCTTGACTAGCGGGAGGGATGGGCAGTTCTTC. Translation gives CASSLTSGRDGQFF.

A remark on this clonotype: Sequence at one end of the junction differs from germline and may be a read error. The gene calls are TRBV7-9 and TRBJ1-6, with D hard to call. CDR1 SEHNR and CDR2 FQNEAQ come from the germline V gene (reference sequence). This CDR3 is built from 14 residues. The CDR3 DNA reads TGTGCCAACAGCCTATTGGGAATTAATTCACCCCTCCACTTT. Protein: CANSLLGINSPLHF. The full variable domain, rest sourced from reference TRBV7-9 and TRBJ1-6, is DTGVSQNPRHKITKRGQNVTFRCDPISEHNRLYWYRQTLGQGPEFLTYFQNEAQLEKSRLLSDRFSAERPKGSFSTLEIQRTEQGDSAMYLCANSLLGINSPLHFGNGTRLTVT.